This TCR beta chain emerged from a study of early T cells in non-severe SARS-CoV-2 infection. Study summary: Sequencing of bulk RNA from unsorted whole blood was done, without chain pairing. Regarding the study as a whole: Using VDJdb, the matching emphasized anti-spike CD8 responses while missing private and CD4 specificities.

Attached unique molecular identifiers marked individual cDNA molecules. TCRdb redid the calling of the 5' RACE reads with MiXCR, one entry per CDR3 protein. The data contain some 76,000 distinct CDR3 sequences, about 14% of them singletons. The CDR3 extends over 14 amino acids. The germline CDR1 and CDR2 sequences are MNHEY and SVGEGT. V dropped 0 bases and J dropped 4 bases, with 9 bases sitting between them. Only a few counts were recorded for this clonotype. Its target is unknown. J is TRBJ1-1 and V is TRBV6-2 or TRBV6-3, with unresolved D. The TCR sequence derives from an adult who was a healthcare worker with PCR-confirmed SARS-CoV-2 infection or an uninfected control (not recorded which). Source material: whole blood. DNA of the CDR3: TGTGCCAGCAGTTACTCGGGCGCCGCCACTGAAGCTTTCTTT. Protein sequence: CASSYSGAATEAFF.